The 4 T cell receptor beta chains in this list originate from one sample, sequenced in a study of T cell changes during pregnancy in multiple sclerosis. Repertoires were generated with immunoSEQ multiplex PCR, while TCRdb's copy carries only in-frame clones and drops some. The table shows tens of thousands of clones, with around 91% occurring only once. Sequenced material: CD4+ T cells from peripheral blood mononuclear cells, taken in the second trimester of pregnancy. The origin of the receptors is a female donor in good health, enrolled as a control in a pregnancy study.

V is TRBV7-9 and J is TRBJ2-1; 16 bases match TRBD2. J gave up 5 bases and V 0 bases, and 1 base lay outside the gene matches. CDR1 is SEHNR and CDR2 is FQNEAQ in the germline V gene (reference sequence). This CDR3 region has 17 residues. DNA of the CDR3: TGTGCCAGCAGCTTAGCGGGGACTAGCGGGGGGGACAATGAGCAGTTCTTC. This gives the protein CASSLAGTSGGDNEQFF.

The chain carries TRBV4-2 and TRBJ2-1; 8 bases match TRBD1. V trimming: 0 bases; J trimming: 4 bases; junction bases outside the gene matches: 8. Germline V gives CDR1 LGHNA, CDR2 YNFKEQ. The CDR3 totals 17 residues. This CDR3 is CASSQDPRTGTYNEQFF. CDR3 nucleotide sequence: TGTGCCAGCAGCCAAGATCCTAGGACAGGGACGTACAATGAGCAGTTCTTC.

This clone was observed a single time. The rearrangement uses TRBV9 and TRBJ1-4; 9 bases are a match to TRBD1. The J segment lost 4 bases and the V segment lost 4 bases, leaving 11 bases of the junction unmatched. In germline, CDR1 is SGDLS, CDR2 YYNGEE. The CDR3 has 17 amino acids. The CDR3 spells CASSPKTGGLGNEKLFF. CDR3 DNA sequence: TGTGCCAGCAGCCCGAAGACAGGGGGATTGGGTAATGAAAAACTGTTTTTT.

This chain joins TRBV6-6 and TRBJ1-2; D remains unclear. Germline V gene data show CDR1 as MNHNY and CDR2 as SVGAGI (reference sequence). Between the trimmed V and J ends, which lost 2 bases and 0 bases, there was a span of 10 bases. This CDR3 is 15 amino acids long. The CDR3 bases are TGTGCCAGCAGTTACAAGGCGGTCGCTAACTATGGCTACACCTTC. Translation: CASSYKAVANYGYTF.